This T cell receptor beta chain is from a study of blood T cell repertoires in COVID-19. Across the study: Spain, Italy and the United States supplied samples that represented acute and convalescent COVID-19. PBMCs, B-cell-depleted T cells, or T cells were the source of the cDNA or gDNA that made up the material.

Germline V gives CDR1 SGHTA, CDR2 FQGNSA. The ends were cut back, 6 bases at V and 0 bases at J, with 11 bases in the middle. This CDR3 region has 14 residues. Source study methods: Reference gene primers were amplified, and this amplification served to estimate nucleated cell counts. Using immunoSEQ multiplex PCR, the repertoire was profiled, and TCRdb retains in-frame clones only, with some absent. That table is the source of V, J and clone size, and D and trimming were worked out from the DNA. This sample yields around 140,000 clones, of which approximately 82% are seen a single time; around 9.6% belongs to the top ten.

The material sequenced was peripheral blood. The chain joins TRBV7-2 to TRBJ1-1, with D maybe TRBD1 (6 bases). The sequence was obtained from a man between 60 and 75 years old with active or convalescent COVID-19. CDR3 DNA sequence: TGTGCCAGCAGACCGGGACACCTGAACACTGAAGCTTTCTTT. Amino acid sequence: CASRPGHLNTEAFF.